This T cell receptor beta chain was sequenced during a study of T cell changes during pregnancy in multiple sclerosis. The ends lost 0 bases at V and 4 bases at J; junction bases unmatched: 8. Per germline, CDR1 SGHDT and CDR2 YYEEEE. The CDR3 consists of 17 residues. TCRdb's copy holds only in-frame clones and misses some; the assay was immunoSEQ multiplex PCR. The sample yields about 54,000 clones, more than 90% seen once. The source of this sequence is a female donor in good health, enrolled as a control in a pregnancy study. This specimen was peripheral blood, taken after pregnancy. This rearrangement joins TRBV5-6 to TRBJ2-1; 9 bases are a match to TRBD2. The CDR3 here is CASSLVLAGEGYNEQFF. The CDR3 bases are TGTGCCAGCAGCTTGGTGTTAGCGGGAGAGGGGTACAATGAGCAGTTCTTC.